This TCR beta chain was obtained from a study of cytomegalovirus exposure and HLA in healthy donors. The germline CDR1 and CDR2 sequences are SGHVS and FQNEAQ. The CDR3 length is 17 residues. The V gene lost 6 bases and the J gene lost 3 bases, with 21 bases spanning the gap. PCR used 60 Vbeta primers and 13 Jbeta primers. Clones were read by immunoSEQ multiplex PCR, and TCRdb kept only the in-frame ones, dropping some. The sample shows approximately 150,000 clones, 80% of them seen only once. The TCR comes from a woman between 40 and 55 years old in good health and CMV-seronegative. Sequenced input: PBMCs. The chain links TRBV7-8 to TRBJ1-5, with no clear D. CDR3 sequence (DNA): TGTGCCAGCAGTCCAAAGTTAGAGGGAGGATACAATCAGCCCCAGCATTTT. Its protein is CASSPKLEGGYNQPQHF.